A single sample gave rise to the 19 T cell receptor beta chains below, sequenced in a study of cytomegalovirus exposure and HLA in healthy donors. This PCR relied on a set of 60 Vbeta primers and 13 Jbeta primers. Using immunoSEQ multiplex PCR, the repertoire was profiled, and TCRdb retains in-frame clones only, with some absent. In the table there are approximately 120,000 clones, about 80% of which are singletons. The sequencing sample was made of PBMCs. The source is a woman in her thirties or forties in good health and CMV-seropositive.

The chain combines TRBV5-5 with TRBJ1-5; D remains unclear. V was pared by 4 bases and J by 3 bases, with 11 bases between. The CDR3 is made up of 14 amino acids. From germline, CDR1 is SGHKS and CDR2 YYEKEE (reference sequence). For the CDR3, the DNA is TGTGCCAGCAGCGTAGCGGTTCTCAATCAGCCCCAGCATTTT. Its protein is CASSVAVLNQPQHF.

The chain couples TRBV7-8 to TRBJ2-2; perhaps TRBD2 as D (5 bases). CDR3 length: 14 amino acids. Per the germline V gene, CDR1 is SGHVS and CDR2 is FQNEAQ. The germline V and J ends were trimmed by 5 bases and 8 bases, with 15 bases remaining between them. DNA of the CDR3: TGTGCCAGCAGCCCCTACGGGGTAGTTGGGGAGCTGTTTTTT. Its translation: CASSPYGVVGELFF.

The chain recombines TRBV11-3 with TRBJ2-7; 11 bases are shared with TRBD2. V was pared by 3 bases and J by 3 bases, with 4 bases of the junction left unmatched. Germline lookup yields CDR1 SGHNT and CDR2 YENEEA. The CDR3 is 15 amino acids. The CDR3 sequence: CASSLGTSGSYEQYF. CDR3 nucleotide sequence: TGTGCCAGCAGCTTGGGGACTAGCGGAAGCTACGAGCAGTACTTC.

This clone was counted between two and nine times. The chain links TRBV6-6 to TRBJ1-6; the match to TRBD1 covers 7 bases. This CDR3 spans 15 amino acids. The germline V gene encodes CDR1 MNHNY and CDR2 SVGAGI (reference sequence). The J segment lost 7 bases and the V segment lost 5 bases, leaving 8 bases of the junction unmatched. The CDR3 protein is CASSPRQGINSPLHF. The CDR3 bases are TGTGCCAGCAGTCCCAGACAGGGAATCAATTCACCCCTCCACTTT.

This clone was observed a single time. At one end the junction does not follow the germline gene, possibly because of a read error. The chain recombines TRBV28 with TRBJ1-2; 9 nucleotides line up with TRBD1. The CDR3 consists of 12 residues. Germline assignment: CDR1 MDHEN and CDR2 SYDVKM. The DNA for the CDR3 is TGTGCCAGCAGTACCCCGACAGGGGGTTCCTCCTTC. Protein sequence: CASSTPTGGSSF.

This rearrangement joins TRBV29-1 to TRBJ1-1; 9 positions agree with TRBD1. The CDR3 is 12 residues long. The V gene's germline CDR1 is SQVTM and CDR2 ANQGSEA. V was clipped by 7 bases and J by 11 bases; unmatched bases: 11. CDR3 sequence (DNA): TGCAGCGCAGAACAGGGGGCGGGAAGCGCTTTCTTT. Its protein product is CSAEQGAGSAFF.

The chain links TRBV5-1 to TRBJ2-1; D is perhaps TRBD1 (6 bases). Deletions cut 6 bases from V and 10 bases from J, with 17 bases between. CDR3 length: 13 residues. Per the germline V gene, CDR1 is SGHRS and CDR2 is YFSETQ. In DNA form, the CDR3 reads TGCGCCAGCAATCCTGGGGTGGGGACAGAGCAGTTCTTC. As protein: CASNPGVGTEQFF.

The chain carries TRBV5-6 and TRBJ2-3; tentative D call: TRBD2 (5 bases). The CDR3 consists of 15 residues. Trimming removed 6 bases from V and 0 bases from J, with 14 bases in between. Germline CDR1 reads SGHDT; CDR2 reads YYEEEE. The chain's CDR3 is CASTWGRGSTDTQYF. The CDR3, as DNA: TGTGCCAGCACCTGGGGTCGGGGAAGCACAGATACGCAGTATTTT.

The CDR3 here is CATSTVDRYGYTF. CDR3 bases: TGTGCCACCAGCACGGTGGACAGGTATGGCTACACCTTC. The chain carries TRBV15 and TRBJ1-2, with 7 bases lining up with TRBD1. CDR1 and CDR2 from the germline V gene are LNHNV and YYDKDF (reference sequence). The CDR3 covers 13 residues. V gave up 4 bases and J gave up 5 bases; unmatched junction bases: 4. The complete variable domain, with remaining parts taken from reference TRBV15 and TRBJ1-2, reads DAMVIQNPRYQVTQFGKPVTLSCSQTLNHNVMYWYQQKSSQAPKLLFHYYDKDFNNEADTPDNFQSRRPNTSFCFLDIRSPGLGDTAMYLCATSTVDRYGYTFGSGTRLTVV.

CDR3 nucleotides: TGTGCCAGCGAGCGGGAGTCCCCAGATACGCAGTATTTT. It translates to CASERESPDTQYF. The V gene is TRBV28, the J gene TRBJ2-3; the match to TRBD2 covers 8 bases. V lost 8 bases, J lost 4 bases, and 5 bases stayed unmatched. CDR3 length equals 13 residues. Germline V gene sequence: CDR1 MDHEN, CDR2 SYDVKM.

CDR3 loop: CASSELTGEYNEQFF. In DNA form, the CDR3 reads TGTGCCAGCAGTGAATTGACAGGGGAGTACAATGAGCAGTTCTTC. The V gene is TRBV2, the J gene TRBJ2-1, with 8 bases matching TRBD1. The ends lost 2 bases at V and 4 bases at J; junction bases unmatched: 4. The length of the CDR3 is 15 residues. In germline, CDR1 is SNHLY, CDR2 FYNNEI.

This chain connects TRBV9 to TRBJ1-4; D may be TRBD1 (5 bases). This CDR3 is 13 amino acids long. The V gene lost 7 bases and the J gene lost 0 bases, with 7 bases spanning the gap. Germline V CDR1 and CDR2: SGDLS, YYNGEE. DNA of the CDR3: TGTGCCAGCCGGGGGGCAACTAATGAAAAACTGTTTTTT. It translates to CASRGATNEKLFF.

This sequence joins TRBV18 and TRBJ1-1; TRBD1 aligns across 9 bases. V lost 6 bases and J lost 3; bases outside the gene matches: 5. CDR1 is KGHSH, CDR2 LQKENI, per germline. The length of the CDR3 is 14 residues. The CDR3 region is CASSRDREDTEAFF. In nucleotides, the CDR3 is TGTGCCAGCTCGAGGGACAGGGAGGACACTGAAGCTTTCTTT.

With respect to this clone: Germline and junction disagree at one end, which may indicate a read error. The genes are TRBV25-1 and TRBJ2-2; 9 bases are a match to TRBD1. CDR3 length equals 16 residues. Germline V gene lookup returns CDR1 MGHDK and CDR2 SYGVNS. DNA of the CDR3: TGTGCCAGCAGTGAAACACGGGACAGGGTCACCGGGGAGCTGCTTTTT. Its translation is CASSETRDRVTGELLF.

The chain uses TRBV6-6 and TRBJ2-7, with 8 nucleotides matching TRBD2. This CDR3 is built from 15 residues. The J segment lost 6 bases and the V segment lost 2 bases, leaving 9 bases of the junction unmatched. Germline assignment: CDR1 MNHNY and CDR2 SVGAGI (reference sequence). CDR3: CASSYRGSGSSEQYF. In DNA, the CDR3 is TGTGCCAGCAGTTACCGTGGGAGCGGGAGTAGCGAGCAGTACTTC.

This clone was seen just once. The chain employs TRBV5-1 and TRBJ2-3, with D hard to call. This CDR3 is 15 amino acids long. V shed 4 bases and J shed 6 bases, with 18 bases lying between them. Germline loops: CDR1 SGHRS, CDR2 YFSETQ. The CDR3: CASSRPQPAEDTQYF. The CDR3 nucleotides read TGCGCCAGCAGCCGCCCGCAGCCGGCGGAGGATACGCAGTATTTT.

V gene TRBV30 combines with J gene TRBJ2-2; 9 bases agree with TRBD2. The CDR3 length is 14 residues. With V trimmed by 3 bases and J by 5 bases, 4 bases remained unmatched. The germline CDR1 and CDR2 sequences are GTSNPN and SVGIG (reference sequence). The DNA for the CDR3 is TGTGCCTGGAGAGGGCTAGCGGGAACCGGGGAGCTGTTTTTT. This sequence encodes CAWRGLAGTGELFF.

This rearrangement joins TRBV5-4 to TRBJ2-7, with D perhaps matching TRBD2 (5 bases). The CDR3 has 17 residues. Trimming took off 2 bases at V and 2 bases at J, with 20 bases between the two ends. Germline V lookup: CDR1 SGHNT, CDR2 YYREEE (reference sequence). The CDR3 spells CASSFGVAGHLPYEQYF. In DNA form, the CDR3 reads TGTGCCAGCAGCTTCGGGGTTGCCGGCCATCTCCCCTACGAGCAGTACTTC.

Regarding this clone: This specimen includes other DNA sequences encoding the same CDR3. The V and J genes are TRBV6-5 and TRBJ2-5; 9 nucleotides match TRBD2. The CDR3 runs 14 residues. The J segment lost 4 bases and the V segment lost 6 bases, leaving 6 bases of the junction unmatched. Germline CDR1 and CDR2: MNHEY and SVGAGI. CDR3 in amino acids: CASSTGLAGETQYF. The CDR3 DNA sequence: TGTGCCAGCAGCACGGGACTAGCTGGAGAGACCCAGTACTTC.